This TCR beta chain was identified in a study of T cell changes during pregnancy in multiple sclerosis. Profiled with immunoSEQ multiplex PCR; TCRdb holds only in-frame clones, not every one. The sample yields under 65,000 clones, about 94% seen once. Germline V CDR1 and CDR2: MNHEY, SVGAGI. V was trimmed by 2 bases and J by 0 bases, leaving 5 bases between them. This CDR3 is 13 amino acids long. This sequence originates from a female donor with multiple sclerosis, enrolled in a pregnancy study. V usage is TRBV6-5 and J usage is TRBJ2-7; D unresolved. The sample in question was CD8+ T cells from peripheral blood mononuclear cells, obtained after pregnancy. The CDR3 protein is CASSYGLSYEQYF. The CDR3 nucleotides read TGTGCCAGCAGTTACGGCCTCTCCTACGAGCAGTACTTC.